These T cell receptor beta chains were read from a single sample in a study of shared clonotypes between healthy human individuals. Repertoires were generated with immunoSEQ multiplex PCR, while TCRdb's copy carries only in-frame clones and drops some. The sample has 2 million to 2.5 million clones; nearly 97% are singletons. Sequenced material: naive CD4+ T cells sorted from blood. The receptors stem from a man between 18 and 35 years old in good health. CDR3s include the opening cysteine and the closing phenylalanine or tryptophan. The D gene is left open where the match is weak. Size is stated for part of the rows, as once, few or many counts, or as a class when the clone is expanded.

j_call clone_size d_call v_call cdr3_nt cdr3_aa
TRBJ1-2 NA NA TRBV2 TGTGCCAGCAGTGAGGAGGCGGGAGCTAACTATGGCTACACCTTC CASSEEAGANYGYTF
TRBJ2-7 NA NA TRBV6-5 TGTGCCAGCAGCCGATCTGGGACGGTCCCCTACGAGCAGTACTTC CASSRSGTVPYEQYF
TRBJ1-4 NA NA TRBV28 TGTGCCAGCAGTCCCACCACAGGGGAAAAACTGTTTTTT CASSPTTGEKLFF
TRBJ2-3 NA NA TRBV30 TGTGCCTGGAGTGTAGAGGATACGCAGTATTTT CAWSVEDTQYF
TRBJ2-1 NA NA TRBV5-1 TGCGCCAGCAGTTATGACAGGCAGGCGGTAAATGAGCAGTTCTTC CASSYDRQAVNEQFF
TRBJ1-6 NA TRBD1 TRBV9 TGTGCCAGCAGCGCTAGAGCGGGACAGGCTTATAATTCACCCCTCCACTTT CASSARAGQAYNSPLHF
TRBJ2-7 NA TRBD1 TRBV5-1 TGCGCCAGCAGCTCTTGGACAGGCTCCTACGAGCAGTACTTC CASSSWTGSYEQYF
TRBJ1-6 NA NA TRBV6-5 TGTGCCAGCAGTTATCTCCAGGGAGGCGGTTCACCCCTCCACTTT CASSYLQGGGSPLHF
TRBJ2-6 NA NA TRBV29-1 TGCAGCGTCCCCTCGGGCTCTGGGGCCAACGTCCTGACTTTC CSVPSGSGANVLTF
TRBJ1-4 NA NA TRBV5-6 TGTGCCAGCAGCTTTTTGGCTGCAACTAATGAAAAACTGTTTTTT CASSFLAATNEKLFF
TRBJ2-7 NA TRBD2 TRBV7-8 TGTGCCAGCAGCGTACGGGAGGGGGCCTACGAGCAGTACTTC CASSVREGAYEQYF
TRBJ2-5 NA NA TRBV10-2 TGCGCCAGCAGTGCGTTAGAGACCCAGTACTTC CASSALETQYF
TRBJ1-2 NA NA TRBV5-1 TGCGCCAGCAGCTTGGGACCGGAGGAAGACTATGGCTACACCTTC CASSLGPEEDYGYTF
TRBJ1-4 NA NA TRBV19 TGTGCCAGTAGTCTCGGGGATAATGAAAAACTGTTTTTT CASSLGDNEKLFF
TRBJ2-7 NA NA TRBV9 TGTGCCAGCAGCTCAATCCCCGAAGGGGGCGAGCAGTACTTC CASSSIPEGGEQYF
TRBJ1-6 NA NA TRBV19 TGTGCCAGTAGTGAGGGGGGTTCACCCCTCCACTTT CASSEGGSPLHF
TRBJ2-6 NA NA TRBV5-1 TGCGCCAGCAGCTTGGGCCTCCCGGGGGGGGCCAACGTCCTGACTTTC CASSLGLPGGANVLTF
TRBJ1-1 NA NA TRBV2 TGTGCCAGACTTTGGGGTAACACTGAAGCTTTCTTT CARLWGNTEAFF
TRBJ2-7 NA NA TRBV6-5 TGTGCCAGCAGTTACTCGCACCGCGCCTCCTACGAGCAGTACTTC CASSYSHRASYEQYF
TRBJ1-1 NA NA TRBV27 TGTGCCAGCAGTTTATCAAGGGGCGGGAAGAACACTGAAGCTTTCTTT CASSLSRGGKNTEAFF
TRBJ1-1 NA TRBD1 TRBV25-1 TGTGCCAGCACTCAGGGGGCAAGTTTGGCGGACACTGAAGCTTTCTTT CASTQGASLADTEAFF
TRBJ2-7 NA NA TRBV5-4 TGTGCCAGCAGCTCCGGGACCGGCCCCTACGAGCAGTACTTC CASSSGTGPYEQYF
TRBJ2-3 NA NA TRBV18 TGTGCCAGCTCACCACCGGTCACGCTCCAATCCACAGATACGCAGTATTTT CASSPPVTLQSTDTQYF
TRBJ2-2 NA NA TRBV6-5 TGTGCCAGCAGTTTAGGCCTCGGGGAGCTGTTTTTT CASSLGLGELFF
TRBJ2-3 once NA TRBV5-1 TGCGCCAGCAGCTTACAGGAGCAGGGTACGCAGTATTTT CASSLQEQGTQYF